Here is one T cell receptor beta chain with its context. This sample is drawn from a study of sequential checkpoint blockade in melanoma. The treatment was: randomized to nivolumab then ipilimumab (arm A) or the reverse (arm B). None of the patients previously received DNA-damaging chemotherapy. Trimming took 6 bases from V and 6 from J, leaving 17 bases between them. This CDR3 has 14 residues. Per germline, CDR1 LNHDA and CDR2 SQIVND (reference sequence). Clones were sequenced by immunoSEQ multiplex PCR, and TCRdb holds only the in-frame ones, with some missing. Found here are a few thousand clones, roughly a fifth of them singletons; the top ten hold about 41%.

This specimen consisted of tumor tissue (inferred from file names), obtained from a patient given nivolumab and ipilimumab in sequence. This chain joins TRBV19 and TRBJ1-1; possible D gene TRBD1, 6 bases. This receptor was obtained from a human patient with melanoma. Some clones in this sample may be carry-over from other donors' samples. CDR3 DNA: TGTGCCAGTAGCCTTCAGGGGAAGGGGGCTGAAGCTTTCTTT. This codes for CASSLQGKGAEAFF.